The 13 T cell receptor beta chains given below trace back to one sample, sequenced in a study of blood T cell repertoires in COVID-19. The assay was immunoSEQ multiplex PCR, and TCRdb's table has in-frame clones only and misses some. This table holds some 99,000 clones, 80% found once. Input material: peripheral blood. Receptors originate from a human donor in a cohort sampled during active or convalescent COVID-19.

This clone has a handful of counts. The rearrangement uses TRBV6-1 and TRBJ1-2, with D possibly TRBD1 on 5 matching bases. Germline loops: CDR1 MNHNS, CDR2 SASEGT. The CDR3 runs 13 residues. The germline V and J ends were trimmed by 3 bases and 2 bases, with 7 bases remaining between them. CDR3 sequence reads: CASSDRGNYGYTF. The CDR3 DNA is TGTGCCAGCAGTGATCGGGGGAACTATGGCTACACCTTC.

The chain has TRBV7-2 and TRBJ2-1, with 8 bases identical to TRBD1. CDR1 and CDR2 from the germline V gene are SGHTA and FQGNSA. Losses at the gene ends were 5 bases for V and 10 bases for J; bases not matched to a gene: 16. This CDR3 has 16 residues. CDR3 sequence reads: CASSPNPRTGNMEQFF. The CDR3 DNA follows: TGTGCCAGCAGCCCTAACCCTCGGACAGGGAATATGGAGCAGTTCTTC. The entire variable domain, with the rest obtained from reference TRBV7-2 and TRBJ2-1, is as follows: GAGVSQSPSNKVTEKGKDVELRCDPISGHTALYWYRQSLGQGLEFLIYFQGNSAPDKSGLPSDRFSAERTGGSVSTLTIQRTQQEDSAVYLCASSPNPRTGNMEQFFGPGTRLTVL.

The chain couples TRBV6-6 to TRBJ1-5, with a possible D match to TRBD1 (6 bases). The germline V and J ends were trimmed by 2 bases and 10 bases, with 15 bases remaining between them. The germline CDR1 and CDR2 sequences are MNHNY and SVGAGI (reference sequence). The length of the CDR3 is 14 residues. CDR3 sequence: CASSYADQGYPQHF. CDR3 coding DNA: TGTGCCAGCAGTTACGCGGACCAGGGGTACCCCCAGCATTTT.

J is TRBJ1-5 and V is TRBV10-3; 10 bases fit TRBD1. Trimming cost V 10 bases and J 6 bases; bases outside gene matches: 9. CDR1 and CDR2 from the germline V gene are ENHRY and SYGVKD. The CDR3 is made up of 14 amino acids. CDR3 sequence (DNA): TGTGCCACAGCCCCCGGGACAGGGGTTCAGCCCCAGCATTTT. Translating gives CATAPGTGVQPQHF.

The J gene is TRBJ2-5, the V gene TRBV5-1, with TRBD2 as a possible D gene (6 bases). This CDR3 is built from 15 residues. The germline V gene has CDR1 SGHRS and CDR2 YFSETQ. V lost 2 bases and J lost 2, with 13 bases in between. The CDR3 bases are TGCGCCAGCAGCTTTGGAGGGGTCGGGCAAGAGACCCAGTACTTC. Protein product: CASSFGGVGQETQYF.

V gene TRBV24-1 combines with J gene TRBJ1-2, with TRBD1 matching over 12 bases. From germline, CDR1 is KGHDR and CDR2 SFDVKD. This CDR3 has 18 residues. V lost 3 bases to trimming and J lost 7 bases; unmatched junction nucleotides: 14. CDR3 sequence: CATSDPRGTGGGSSGYTF. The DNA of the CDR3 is TGTGCCACCAGTGATCCCCGGGGGACAGGGGGCGGCTCTAGTGGCTACACCTTC.

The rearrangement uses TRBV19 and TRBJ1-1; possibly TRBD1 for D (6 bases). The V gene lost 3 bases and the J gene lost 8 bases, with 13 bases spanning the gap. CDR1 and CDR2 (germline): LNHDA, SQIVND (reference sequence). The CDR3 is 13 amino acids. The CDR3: CASSIIGTGEAFF. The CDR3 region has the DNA TGTGCCAGTAGTATCATTGGCACAGGGGAAGCTTTCTTT.

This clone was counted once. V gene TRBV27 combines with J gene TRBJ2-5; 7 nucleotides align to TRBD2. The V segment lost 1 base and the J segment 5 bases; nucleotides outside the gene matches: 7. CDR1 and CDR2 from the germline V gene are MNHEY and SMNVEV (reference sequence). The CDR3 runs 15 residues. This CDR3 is CASSLFMAGVETQYF. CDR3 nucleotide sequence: TGTGCCAGCAGTTTATTTATGGCGGGAGTGGAGACCCAGTACTTC.

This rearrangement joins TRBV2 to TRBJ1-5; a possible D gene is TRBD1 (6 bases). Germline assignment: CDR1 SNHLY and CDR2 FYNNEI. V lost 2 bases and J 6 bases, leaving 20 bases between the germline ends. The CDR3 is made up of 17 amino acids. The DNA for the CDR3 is TGTGCCAGCAGTGAACAGGGGACACCCGTTTTAGGTCAGCCCCAGCATTTT. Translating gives CASSEQGTPVLGQPQHF.

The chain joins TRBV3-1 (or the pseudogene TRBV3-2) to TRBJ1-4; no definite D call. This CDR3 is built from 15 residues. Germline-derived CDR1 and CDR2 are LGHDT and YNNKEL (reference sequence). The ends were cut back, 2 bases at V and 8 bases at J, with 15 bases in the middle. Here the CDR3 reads CASSQRHAYVEKLFF. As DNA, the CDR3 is TGTGCCAGCAGCCAACGACATGCATATGTCGAAAAACTGTTTTTT.

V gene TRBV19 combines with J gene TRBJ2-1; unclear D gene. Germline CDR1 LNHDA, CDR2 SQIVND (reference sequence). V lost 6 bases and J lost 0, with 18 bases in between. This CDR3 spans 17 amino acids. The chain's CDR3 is CASRVSVARSSYNEQFF. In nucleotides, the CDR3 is TGTGCCAGTAGGGTGAGTGTTGCGCGAAGCTCCTACAATGAGCAGTTCTTC.

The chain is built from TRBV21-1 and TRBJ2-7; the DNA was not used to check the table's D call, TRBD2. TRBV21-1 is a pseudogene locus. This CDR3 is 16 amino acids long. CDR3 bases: TGTGCCAGCAGCAAATATCCAGTACTAGCCCCCTACGAGCAGTACTTC. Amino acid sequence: CASSKYPVLAPYEQYF.

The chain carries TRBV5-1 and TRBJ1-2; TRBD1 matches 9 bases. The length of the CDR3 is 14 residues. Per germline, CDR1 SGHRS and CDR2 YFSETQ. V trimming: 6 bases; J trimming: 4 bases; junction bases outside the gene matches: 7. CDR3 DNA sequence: TGCGCCAGCACGGGACAGGGCCCACTCTATGGCTACACCTTC. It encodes CASTGQGPLYGYTF.